The 28 T cell receptor beta chains below were found in one sample sequenced in a study of Ad26.COV2.S vaccination and SARS-CoV-2 variants. TCRdb keeps only in-frame clones here, not all; method: immunoSEQ multiplex PCR. This sample has hundreds of thousands of clones; around 92% occur once, and the top ten carry over 1.3%. Described treatment: roughly 20 received Ad26.COV2.S at low or high dose, single or two shots; about 5 received placebo; per-sample allocation not given. Day 63 following the first vaccine or placebo injection was when the samples were taken. Sequenced material: peripheral blood, taken in a trial of Ad26.COV2.S vaccine versus placebo. These TCRs come from a person between 18 and 59 years old who received the Ad26.COV2.S COVID-19 vaccine or a placebo.

Worth noting for this clone: This specimen includes other DNA sequences encoding the same CDR3. The rearrangement links TRBV9 to TRBJ2-3, with D perhaps matching TRBD1 or TRBD2 (5 bases each). CDR3 length equals 15 residues. In germline, CDR1 is SGDLS, CDR2 YYNGEE. Trimming removed 0 bases from V and 0 bases from J, with 8 bases in between. The CDR3 spells CASSVAGGSTDTQYF. CDR3 in DNA: TGTGCCAGCAGCGTAGCTGGGGGTAGCACAGATACGCAGTATTTT. The complete variable domain, with remaining parts taken from reference TRBV9 and TRBJ2-3, reads DSGVTQTPKHLITATGQRVTLRCSPRSGDLSVYWYQQSLDQGLQFLIQYYNGEERAKGNILERFSAQQFPDLHSELNLSSLELGDSALYFCASSVAGGSTDTQYFGPGTRLTVL.

The DNA for the CDR3 is TGTGCCAGCAGCCTTAGCGGGGGGGACAATGAGCAGTTCTTC. The encoded protein is CASSLSGGDNEQFF. V is TRBV7-9 and J is TRBJ2-1; 11 bases align to TRBD2. Germline loops: CDR1 SEHNR, CDR2 FQNEAQ (reference sequence). V gave up 5 bases and J gave up 5 bases; unmatched junction bases: 2. This CDR3 contains 14 residues. Looking up the rest from reference TRBV7-9 and TRBJ2-1 gives the full variable domain: DTGVSQNPRHKITKRGQNVTFRCDPISEHNRLYWYRQTLGQGPEFLTYFQNEAQLEKSRLLSDRFSAERPKGSFSTLEIQRTEQGDSAMYLCASSLSGGDNEQFFGPGTRLTVL.

In DNA form, the CDR3 reads TGCGCCAGCAGTGCTAACAGCGAAGCTTTCTTT. It codes for CASSANSEAFF. This chain uses TRBV10-1 with TRBJ1-1; D unresolved. Germline V CDR1 and CDR2: WNHNN, SYGVQD (reference sequence). V gave up 4 bases and J gave up 8 bases, with 8 bases separating them. CDR3 length equals 11 residues.

The chain combines TRBV4-1 with TRBJ2-7, with 7 bases identical to TRBD2. Germline assignment: CDR1 MGHRA and CDR2 YSYEKL. V dropped 0 bases and J dropped 1; count of bases not matched to a gene: 6. The CDR3 runs 16 residues. The CDR3 DNA follows: TGCGCCAGCAGCCAAGATAGGGAGGGGCATTCCTACGAGCAGTACTTC. It encodes CASSQDREGHSYEQYF.

This clone was seen more than once but under ten times. Other nucleotide sequences in the sample specify the same CDR3. The chain uses TRBV30 and TRBJ2-2; D ambiguous. There are 12 residues in the CDR3. Trimming left V 2 bases short and J 0 bases short, with 1 base between. Germline loops: CDR1 GTSNPN, CDR2 SVGIG (reference sequence). Here the CDR3 reads CAWSPNTGELFF. In DNA form, the CDR3 reads TGTGCCTGGAGTCCGAACACCGGGGAGCTGTTTTTT. Complete variable domain (other parts from reference TRBV30 and TRBJ2-2): SQTIHQWPATLVQPVGSPLSLECTVEGTSNPNLYWYRQAAGRGLQLLFYSVGIGQISSEVPQNLSASRPQDRQFILSSKKLLLSDSGFYLCAWSPNTGELFFGEGSRLTVL.

The chain employs TRBV10-3 and TRBJ2-2, with 12 positions matching TRBD1. This CDR3 is built from 14 residues. Trimming removed 6 bases from V and 6 bases from J; junction bases left unmatched: 2. From germline, CDR1 is ENHRY and CDR2 SYGVKD. The CDR3 nucleotides read TGTGCCATCAGCAGGGACAGGGGGCCCGGGGAGCTGTTTTTT. Protein product: CAISRDRGPGELFF.

This clone was seen a single time. The chain joins TRBV3-1 (or the pseudogene TRBV3-2) to TRBJ2-1; 10 bases agree with TRBD2. This CDR3 region has 15 residues. The V and J ends lost 1 base and 10 bases, in that order; junction bases with no gene match: 7. Germline assignment: CDR1 LGHDT and CDR2 YNNKEL (reference sequence). The CDR3 DNA follows: TGTGCCAGCAGCCAAGGCAGCGGGGGGGCCATAGAGCAGTTCTTC. Translated, it gives CASSQGSGGAIEQFF.

The gene calls are TRBV18 and TRBJ1-1; the D gene is possibly TRBD1 (5 bases). CDR1 KGHSH and CDR2 LQKENI come from the germline V gene. V was shortened by 4 bases and J by 3 bases, with 18 bases between the two germline ends. The CDR3 extends over 16 amino acids. As DNA, the CDR3 is TGTGCCAGCTCACGGATCGTGGCAGGGCGGGACACTGAAGCTTTCTTT. The encoded protein is CASSRIVAGRDTEAFF.

V usage is TRBV6-1 and J usage is TRBJ1-4; maybe TRBD1 (5 bases). Trimming removed 2 bases at V and 0 bases at J, with 7 bases between. The CDR3 spans 15 residues. Germline values: CDR1 MNHNS, CDR2 SASEGT. The CDR3 loop is CASSELTATNEKLFF. The CDR3 DNA follows: TGTGCCAGCAGTGAATTGACAGCAACTAATGAAAAACTGTTTTTT.

This sequence joins TRBV7-3 and TRBJ2-1; TRBD2 might be the D (7 bases). This CDR3 spans 15 amino acids. Germline V gene data show CDR1 as SGHTA and CDR2 as FQGTGA. Trimming took off 4 bases at V and 7 bases at J, with 17 bases between the two ends. The CDR3 region has the DNA TGTGCCAGCAGCTCGTTCGGGGGGCCTGTGAATGAGCAGTTCTTC. Protein product: CASSSFGGPVNEQFF.

The chain links TRBV30 to TRBJ2-1; D unresolved. This CDR3 comprises 14 residues. Germline V gene sequence: CDR1 GTSNPN, CDR2 SVGIG (reference sequence). Trimming removed 0 bases from V and 7 bases from J, with 13 bases in between. CDR3 nucleotides: TGTGCCTGGAGTGTACTCTCCCAGGTGAATGAGCAGTTCTTC. Translation: CAWSVLSQVNEQFF. Looking up the rest from reference TRBV30 and TRBJ2-1 gives the full variable domain: SQTIHQWPATLVQPVGSPLSLECTVEGTSNPNLYWYRQAAGRGLQLLFYSVGIGQISSEVPQNLSASRPQDRQFILSSKKLLLSDSGFYLCAWSVLSQVNEQFFGPGTRLTVL.

In its sample, this clone was seen a few times. V usage is TRBV2 and J usage is TRBJ2-7; D is unresolved. Germline V CDR1 and CDR2: SNHLY, FYNNEI. Trimming stripped 7 bases from V and 2 bases from J, with 9 bases between. The CDR3 totals 12 residues. The CDR3 reads CASTQETYEQYF. CDR3 nucleotide sequence: TGTGCCAGCACCCAGGAGACCTACGAGCAGTACTTC.

This chain links TRBV15 with TRBJ1-4, with D possibly TRBD1 on 6 matching bases. CDR3 length: 15 residues. Germline values: CDR1 LNHNV, CDR2 YYDKDF (reference sequence). The V end lost 8 bases, the J end lost 2 bases, and 15 bases lay between the germline ends. The CDR3 is CATATGSLTNEKLFF. The CDR3 nucleotides read TGTGCCACCGCTACAGGGTCCCTGACTAATGAAAAACTGTTTTTT. Drawing the rest from reference TRBV15 and TRBJ1-4, the complete variable domain is DAMVIQNPRYQVTQFGKPVTLSCSQTLNHNVMYWYQQKSSQAPKLLFHYYDKDFNNEADTPDNFQSRRPNTSFCFLDIRSPGLGDTAMYLCATATGSLTNEKLFFGSGTQLSVL.

The V and J genes are TRBV3-1 (or the pseudogene TRBV3-2) and TRBJ1-1, with D unclear. Deletions cut 1 base from V and 1 base from J, with 16 bases between. This CDR3 spans 17 amino acids. Germline assignment: CDR1 LGHDT and CDR2 YNNKEL (reference sequence). CDR3 sequence reads: CASSQVSRGKTNTEAFF. The CDR3, as DNA: TGTGCCAGCAGCCAAGTATCGCGTGGAAAGACGAACACTGAAGCTTTCTTT.

V and J are TRBV24-1 and TRBJ2-4; the D gene is possibly TRBD1 (6 bases). Germline V lookup: CDR1 KGHDR, CDR2 SFDVKD. The ends were cut back, 8 bases at V and 6 bases at J, with 10 bases in the middle. The CDR3 is 12 amino acids. As DNA, the CDR3 is TGTGCCACCACGGACAGATTAAACATTCAGTACTTC. Encoded protein: CATTDRLNIQYF.

The gene calls are TRBV7-9 and TRBJ1-2; TRBD1 aligns across 7 bases. V lost 5 bases to trimming and J lost 6 bases; unmatched junction nucleotides: 6. Germline values: CDR1 SEHNR, CDR2 FQNEAQ (reference sequence). This CDR3 region has 13 residues. The CDR3 reads CASSPERGHGYTF. In nucleotides, the CDR3 is TGTGCCAGCAGCCCAGAGAGGGGGCATGGCTACACCTTC.

Concerning this clone: The sample holds other DNA sequences that translate to the same CDR3. J is TRBJ1-1 and V is TRBV12-5; no clear D gene. CDR1 is LGHNT and CDR2 is FRNRAP in the germline V gene. V lost 1 base and J lost 4, with 4 bases in between. This CDR3 is 12 amino acids long. The CDR3 bases are TGTGCTAGTGGTTTGGGGGCCACTGAAGCTTTCTTT. Translation: CASGLGATEAFF.

V is TRBV5-1 and J is TRBJ2-7; 7 bases map to TRBD2. The ends lost 0 bases at V and 2 bases at J; junction bases unmatched: 5. The germline gives CDR1 SGHRS, CDR2 YFSETQ. The CDR3 runs 15 residues. CDR3 coding DNA: TGCGCCAGCAGCTTGGACCTAGCGGATCCCTACGAGCAGTACTTC. This translates into CASSLDLADPYEQYF.

The CDR3 coding sequence is TGTGCCAGTAGTATAAAAGGGCTAGCGGACTCCTACGAGCAGTACTTC. It translates to CASSIKGLADSYEQYF. The chain couples TRBV19 to TRBJ2-7; TRBD2 matches 7 bases. This CDR3 comprises 16 residues. After removal of 2 bases from V and 0 bases from J, the junction contained 7 bases not matched to a gene. In germline, CDR1 is LNHDA, CDR2 SQIVND (reference sequence). Together with reference TRBV19 and TRBJ2-7, the CDR3 gives the full variable domain: DGGITQSPKYLFRKEGQNVTLSCEQNLNHDAMYWYRQDPGQGLRLIYYSQIVNDFQKGDIAEGYSVSREKKESFPLTVTSAQKNPTAFYLCASSIKGLADSYEQYFGPGTRLTVT.

V and J are TRBV7-3 and TRBJ2-2, with D unresolved. V lost 4 bases, J lost 3 bases, and 6 bases lay in between. CDR3 length equals 13 residues. The germline CDR1 and CDR2 sequences are SGHTA and FQGTGA. CDR3 DNA sequence: TGTGCCAGCAGCTCCGACGACACCGGGGAGCTGTTTTTT. Amino acids: CASSSDDTGELFF.

The chain is built from TRBV10-1 and TRBJ2-7; 8 bases match TRBD2. Germline CDR1 and CDR2: WNHNN and SYGVQD (reference sequence). With V trimmed by 3 bases and J by 3 bases, 16 bases remained unmatched. The CDR3 sequence is 18 residues long. The CDR3 sequence is CASSDGSGVQVGFYEQYF. CDR3 bases: TGCGCCAGCAGTGATGGTAGCGGGGTCCAAGTCGGGTTCTACGAGCAGTACTTC.

This chain uses TRBV6-5 with TRBJ1-2; no firm D call. Germline CDR1 is MNHEY and CDR2 is SVGAGI. The CDR3 spans 14 residues. V was pared by 5 bases and J by 0 bases, with 10 bases between. Here the CDR3 DNA reads TGTGCCAGCAGTCCAGGCCCCCCTAACTATGGCTACACCTTC. This gives the protein CASSPGPPNYGYTF.

The V and J genes are TRBV7-8 and TRBJ2-7, with D possibly being TRBD1 (6 bases). Germline V lookup: CDR1 SGHVS, CDR2 FQNEAQ. This CDR3 is 14 amino acids long. Trimming cost V 7 bases and J 2 bases, with 15 bases left between them. The CDR3 DNA follows: TGTGCCAGCACTAATCGTGAGGGGGCCTACGAGCAGTACTTC. The encoded protein is CASTNREGAYEQYF.

J is TRBJ2-3 and V is TRBV7-2; D uncertain. V was clipped by 3 bases and J by 0 bases, with 10 bases between them. The length of the CDR3 is 15 residues. CDR1 and CDR2 (germline): SGHTA, FQGNSA. CDR3 in amino acids: CASSFRASSTDTQYF. CDR3 nucleotides: TGTGCCAGCAGCTTTAGGGCATCCAGCACAGATACGCAGTATTTT.

This clone appeared once. The chain joins TRBV7-9 to TRBJ1-2; D gene uncertain. V gave up 4 bases and J gave up 8 bases, with 14 bases separating them. The CDR3 consists of 13 residues. Germline CDR1 is SEHNR and CDR2 is FQNEAQ (reference sequence). The CDR3 spells CASSSLGGRGYTF. In DNA form, the CDR3 reads TGTGCCAGCAGCTCCCTGGGAGGAAGGGGCTACACCTTC.

J is TRBJ1-6 and V is TRBV27; no firm D call. The CDR3 extends over 16 amino acids. Trimming left V 5 bases short and J 0 bases short, with 11 bases between. Germline V CDR1 and CDR2: MNHEY, SMNVEV (reference sequence). Here the CDR3 reads CASSTLVSSYNSPLHF. The CDR3 region has the DNA TGTGCCAGCAGTACCCTCGTTAGCTCCTATAATTCACCCCTCCACTTT.

This sequence joins TRBV9 and TRBJ2-3; D could derive from TRBD1 or TRBD2 (5 bases each). V shed 4 bases and J shed 0 bases, with 12 bases lying between them. The CDR3 totals 15 residues. CDR1 and CDR2 from the germline V gene are SGDLS and YYNGEE. The CDR3 sequence: CASSSSGASTDTQYF. Written as DNA, the CDR3 is TGTGCCAGCAGCTCCTCCGGGGCTAGCACAGATACGCAGTATTTT.

The chain combines TRBV19 with TRBJ2-1; D may be TRBD2 (5 bases). Trimming stripped 2 bases from V and 2 bases from J, with 7 bases between. The CDR3 runs 14 residues. Germline V gene data show CDR1 as LNHDA and CDR2 as SQIVND (reference sequence). Here the CDR3 reads CASSITGAYNEQFF. CDR3 in DNA: TGTGCCAGTAGTATAACCGGGGCCTACAATGAGCAGTTCTTC.